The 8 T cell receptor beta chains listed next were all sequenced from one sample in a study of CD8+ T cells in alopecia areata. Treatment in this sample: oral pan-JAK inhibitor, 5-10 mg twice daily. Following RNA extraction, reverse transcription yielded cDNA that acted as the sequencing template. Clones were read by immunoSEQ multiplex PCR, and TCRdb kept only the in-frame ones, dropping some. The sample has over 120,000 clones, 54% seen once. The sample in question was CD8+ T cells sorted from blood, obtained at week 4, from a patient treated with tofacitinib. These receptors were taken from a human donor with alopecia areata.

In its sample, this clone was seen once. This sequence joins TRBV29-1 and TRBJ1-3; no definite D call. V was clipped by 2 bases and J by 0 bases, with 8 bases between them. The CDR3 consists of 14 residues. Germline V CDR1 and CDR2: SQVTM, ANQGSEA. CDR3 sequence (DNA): TGCAGCGTTGAAATCGGCAACTCTGGAAACACCATATATTTT. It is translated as CSVEIGNSGNTIYF.

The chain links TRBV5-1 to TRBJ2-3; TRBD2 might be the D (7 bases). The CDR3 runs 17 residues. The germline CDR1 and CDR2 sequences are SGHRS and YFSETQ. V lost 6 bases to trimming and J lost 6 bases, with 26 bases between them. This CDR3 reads CASTASSVGGATDTQYF. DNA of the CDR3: TGCGCCAGCACGGCCTCCAGCGTGGGGGGGGCGACCGATACGCAGTATTTT.

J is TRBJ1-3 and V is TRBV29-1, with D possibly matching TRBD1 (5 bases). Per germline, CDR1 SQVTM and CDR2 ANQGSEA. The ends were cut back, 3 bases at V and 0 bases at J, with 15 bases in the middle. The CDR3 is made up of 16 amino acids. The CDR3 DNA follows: TGCAGCGTTGAGGACACCGGAGGATACTCTGGAAACACCATATATTTT. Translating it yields CSVEDTGGYSGNTIYF.

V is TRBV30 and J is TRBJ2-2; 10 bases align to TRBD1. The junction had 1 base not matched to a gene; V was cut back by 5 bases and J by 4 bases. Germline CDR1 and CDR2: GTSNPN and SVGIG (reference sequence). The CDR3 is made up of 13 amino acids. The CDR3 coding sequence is TGTGCCTGGGGGACAGGGGTCACCGGGGAGCTGTTTTTT. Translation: CAWGTGVTGELFF.

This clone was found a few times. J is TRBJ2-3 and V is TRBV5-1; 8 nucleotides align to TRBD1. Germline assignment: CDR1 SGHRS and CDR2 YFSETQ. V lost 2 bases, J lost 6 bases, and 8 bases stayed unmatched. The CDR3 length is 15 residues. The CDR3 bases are TGCGCCAGCAGCTTAATGGACAGGGAGGCGGATACGCAGTATTTT. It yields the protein CASSLMDREADTQYF.

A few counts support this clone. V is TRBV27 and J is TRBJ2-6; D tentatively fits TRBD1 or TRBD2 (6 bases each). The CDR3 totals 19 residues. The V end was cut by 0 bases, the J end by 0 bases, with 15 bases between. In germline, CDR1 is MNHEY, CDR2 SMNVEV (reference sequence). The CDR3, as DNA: TGTGCCAGCAGTTTATCATCCGGGGGCTATTTCTCTGGGGCCAACGTCCTGACTTTC. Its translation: CASSLSSGGYFSGANVLTF. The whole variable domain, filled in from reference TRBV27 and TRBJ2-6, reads EAQVTQNPRYLITVTGKKLTVTCSQNMNHEYMSWYRQDPGLGLRQIYYSMNVEVTDKGDVPEGYKVSRKEKRNFPLILESPSPNQTSLYFCASSLSSGGYFSGANVLTFGAGSRLTVL.

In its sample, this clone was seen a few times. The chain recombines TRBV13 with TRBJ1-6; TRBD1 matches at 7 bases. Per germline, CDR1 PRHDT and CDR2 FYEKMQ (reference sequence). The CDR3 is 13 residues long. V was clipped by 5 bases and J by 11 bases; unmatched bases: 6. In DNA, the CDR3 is TGTGCCAGCAGCGTACAGGGGTTGACACCCCTCCACTTT. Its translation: CASSVQGLTPLHF.

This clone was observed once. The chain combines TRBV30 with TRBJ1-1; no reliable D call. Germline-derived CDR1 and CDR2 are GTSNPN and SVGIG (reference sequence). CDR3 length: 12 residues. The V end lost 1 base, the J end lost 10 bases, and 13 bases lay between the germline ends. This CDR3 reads CAWSAPLNGAFF. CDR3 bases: TGTGCCTGGAGTGCCCCACTTAACGGAGCTTTCTTT.